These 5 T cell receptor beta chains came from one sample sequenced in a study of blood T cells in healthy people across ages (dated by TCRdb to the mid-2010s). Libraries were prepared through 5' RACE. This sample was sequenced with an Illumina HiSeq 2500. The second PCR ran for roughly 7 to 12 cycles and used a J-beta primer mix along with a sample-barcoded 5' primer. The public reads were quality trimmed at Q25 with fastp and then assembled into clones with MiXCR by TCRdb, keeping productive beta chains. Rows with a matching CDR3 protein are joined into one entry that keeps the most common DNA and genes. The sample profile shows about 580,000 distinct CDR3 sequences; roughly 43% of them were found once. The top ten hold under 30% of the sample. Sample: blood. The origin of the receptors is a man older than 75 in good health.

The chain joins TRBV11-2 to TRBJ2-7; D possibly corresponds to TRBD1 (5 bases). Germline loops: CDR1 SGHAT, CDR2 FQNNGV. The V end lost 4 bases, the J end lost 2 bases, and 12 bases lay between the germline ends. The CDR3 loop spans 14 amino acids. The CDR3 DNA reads TGTGCCAGCAGCTCTACCGGACAAGCCTACGAGCAGTACTTC. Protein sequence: CASSSTGQAYEQYF. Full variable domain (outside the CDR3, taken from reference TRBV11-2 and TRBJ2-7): EAGVAQSPRYKIIEKRQSVAFWCNPISGHATLYWYQQILGQGPKLLIQFQNNGVVDDSQLPKDRFSAERLKGVDSTLKIQPAKLEDSAVYLCASSSTGQAYEQYFGPGTRLTVT.

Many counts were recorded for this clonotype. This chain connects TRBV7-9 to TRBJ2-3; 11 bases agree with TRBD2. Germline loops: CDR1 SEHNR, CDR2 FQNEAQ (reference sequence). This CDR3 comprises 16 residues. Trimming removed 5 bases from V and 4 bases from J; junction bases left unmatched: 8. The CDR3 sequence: CASSQLLAGGPDTQYF. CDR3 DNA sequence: TGTGCCAGCAGCCAATTGCTAGCGGGAGGACCAGATACGCAGTATTTT.

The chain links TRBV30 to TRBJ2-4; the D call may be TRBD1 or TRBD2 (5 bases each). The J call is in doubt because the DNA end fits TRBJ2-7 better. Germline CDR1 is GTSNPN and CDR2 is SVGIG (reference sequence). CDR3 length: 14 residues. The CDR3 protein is CAWSVQDLGDEQYF. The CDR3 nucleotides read TGTGCCTGGAGTGTACAGGACCTCGGGGACGAGCAGTACTTC.

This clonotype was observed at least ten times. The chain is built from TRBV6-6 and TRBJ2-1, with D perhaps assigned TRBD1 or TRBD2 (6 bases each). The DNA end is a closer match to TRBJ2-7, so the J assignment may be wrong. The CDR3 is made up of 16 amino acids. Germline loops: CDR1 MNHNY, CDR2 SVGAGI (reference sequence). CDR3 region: CASSYIRGLSYNEQYF. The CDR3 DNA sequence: TGTGCCAGCAGTTATATTCGGGGGCTCTCCTACAATGAGCAGTACTTC.

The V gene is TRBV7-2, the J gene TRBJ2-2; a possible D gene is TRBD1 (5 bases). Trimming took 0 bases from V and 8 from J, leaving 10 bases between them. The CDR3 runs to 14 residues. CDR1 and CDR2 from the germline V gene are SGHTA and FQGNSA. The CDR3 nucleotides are TGTGCCAGCAGCTTAGCGTCCAGGGTGGGGGAGCTGTTTTTT. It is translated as CASSLASRVGELFF. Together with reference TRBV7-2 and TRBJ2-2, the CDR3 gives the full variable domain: GAGVSQSPSNKVTEKGKDVELRCDPISGHTALYWYRQSLGQGLEFLIYFQGNSAPDKSGLPSDRFSAERTGGSVSTLTIQRTQQEDSAVYLCASSLASRVGELFFGEGSRLTVL.